Shown below are 14 T cell receptor beta chains from a single sample sequenced in a study of control samples from healthy donors and cancer patients. The method was immunoSEQ multiplex PCR; TCRdb's version includes in-frame clones alone and lacks a portion of them. The sample lists roughly 400,000 clones, approximately 92% occurring once. The specimen sequenced was PBMCs. The receptors were sampled from a man aged 40-49 years with head and neck cancer.

The genes are TRBV2 and TRBJ2-7, with 8 nucleotides matching TRBD1. Germline V lookup: CDR1 SNHLY, CDR2 FYNNEI. The CDR3 length is 14 residues. Germline trimming cut 6 bases from V and 6 bases from J; bases unmatched to any gene: 10. CDR3 protein: CASRGTGQELEQYF. Here the CDR3 DNA reads TGTGCCAGCAGGGGGACAGGACAGGAGCTCGAGCAGTACTTC.

This CDR3 is CASSQVGAGAGEQYF. The CDR3 DNA follows: TGTGCCAGCAGCCAAGTAGGAGCGGGGGCCGGCGAGCAGTACTTC. The chain has TRBV3-1 (or the pseudogene TRBV3-2) and TRBJ2-7; TRBD2 agrees at 8 bases. CDR1 and CDR2 (germline): LGHDT, YNNKEL (reference sequence). With V trimmed by 1 base and J by 6 bases, 8 bases remained unmatched. CDR3 length equals 15 residues.

The chain is built from TRBV5-8 and TRBJ2-7; 8 bases map to TRBD1. This CDR3 comprises 20 residues. The trim removed 5 bases at V and 4 bases at J, leaving 26 bases unmatched. Germline V gene lookup returns CDR1 SGHTS and CDR2 YDEGEE. The DNA for the CDR3 is TGTGCCAGCAGTACAGGACAGGGAAGCTGGTTCGTTTCAGCGTTGTACGAGCAGTACTTC. This translates into CASSTGQGSWFVSALYEQYF.

The chain recombines TRBV5-1 with TRBJ1-4; D gene uncertain. CDR3 size: 15 residues. Per the germline V gene, CDR1 is SGHRS and CDR2 is YFSETQ. V dropped 4 bases and J dropped 4 bases, with 14 bases sitting between them. The CDR3 DNA follows: TGCGCCAGCAGCAGGGATGGGGTGAATAATGAAAAACTGTTTTTT. This codes for CASSRDGVNNEKLFF.

The rearrangement links TRBV4-3 to TRBJ1-1, with D unresolved. The CDR3 length is 15 residues. Germline lookup yields CDR1 LGHNA and CDR2 YSLEER. The V end was cut by 0 bases, the J end by 3 bases, with 11 bases between. The CDR3 reads CASSQDRGSYTEAFF. For the CDR3, the DNA is TGCGCCAGCAGCCAAGACAGAGGTTCGTACACTGAAGCTTTCTTT.

The chain is built from TRBV6-1 and TRBJ2-7; 12 positions match TRBD1. Germline values: CDR1 MNHNS, CDR2 SASEGT. The junction had 8 bases not matched to a gene; V was cut back by 4 bases and J by 4 bases. This CDR3 spans 16 amino acids. The CDR3 loop is CASSGGQGAFWYEQYF. The CDR3 coding sequence is TGTGCCAGCAGTGGGGGACAGGGGGCTTTCTGGTACGAGCAGTACTTC.

V gene TRBV4-2 combines with J gene TRBJ2-1; D tentatively reads TRBD1 or TRBD2 (5 bases each). This CDR3 is 15 amino acids long. Germline V lookup: CDR1 LGHNA, CDR2 YNFKEQ. The V end lost 0 bases, the J end lost 5 bases, and 11 bases lay between the germline ends. CDR3 loop: CASSQEGPGNNEQFF. DNA for the CDR3: TGTGCCAGCAGCCAAGAGGGGCCCGGGAACAATGAGCAGTTCTTC.

The rearrangement uses TRBV10-2 and TRBJ2-7; 7 bases line up with TRBD1. The V gene's germline CDR1 is WSHSY and CDR2 SAAADI. V lost 4 bases and J lost 2; bases outside the gene matches: 5. The CDR3 is made up of 14 amino acids. The CDR3 region is CASSVGQSTYEQYF. CDR3 sequence (DNA): TGCGCCAGCAGTGTGGGACAGTCGACCTACGAGCAGTACTTC.

The genes are TRBV6-5 and TRBJ1-6; perhaps TRBD1 as D (5 bases). CDR1 is MNHEY, CDR2 SVGAGI, per germline. CDR3 length equals 16 residues. V was shortened by 0 bases and J by 4 bases, with 10 bases between the two germline ends. The CDR3 protein is CASSYSGQGYNSPLHF. CDR3 sequence (DNA): TGTGCCAGCAGTTACTCTGGTCAGGGTTATAATTCACCCCTCCACTTT.

The chain combines TRBV27 with TRBJ1-2; 9 nucleotides align to TRBD1. After removal of 7 bases from V and 5 bases from J, the junction contained 11 bases not matched to a gene. CDR3 length equals 15 residues. CDR1 MNHEY and CDR2 SMNVEV come from the germline V gene (reference sequence). The CDR3: CASTTYGTGLYGYTF. CDR3 nucleotide sequence: TGTGCCAGCACCACATACGGGACAGGGCTTTATGGCTACACCTTC.

This clone has a handful of counts. The CDR3 sequence: CASSEGQVPNSPLHF. The CDR3, as DNA: TGTGCCAGCAGCGAAGGACAGGTTCCTAATTCACCCCTCCACTTT. The rearrangement uses TRBV9 and TRBJ1-6; TRBD1 matches at 7 bases. CDR1 and CDR2 (germline): SGDLS, YYNGEE. The CDR3 covers 15 residues. V lost 3 bases and J lost 6; bases outside the gene matches: 6.

The chain joins TRBV28 to TRBJ1-2; tentatively, D is TRBD1 (5 bases). The V and J ends lost 3 bases and 4 bases respectively, with 21 bases between them. The CDR3 is 17 residues long. Germline loops: CDR1 MDHEN, CDR2 SYDVKM. In DNA form, the CDR3 reads TGTGCCAGCAGTTTGGGGACCCGCGGGGGGTTAGGCTATGGCTACACCTTC. Residues: CASSLGTRGGLGYGYTF.

This chain links TRBV4-3 with TRBJ2-7; 7 bases are shared with TRBD1. Germline values: CDR1 LGHNA, CDR2 YSLEER. The CDR3 loop spans 15 amino acids. V lost 1 base, J lost 4 bases, and 7 bases stayed unmatched. CDR3 sequence reads: CASSQGFRGSYEQYF. For the CDR3, the DNA is TGCGCCAGCAGCCAAGGTTTCAGGGGGTCGTACGAGCAGTACTTC.

This chain joins TRBV27 and TRBJ2-3; TRBD2 agrees at 7 bases. The CDR3 is 13 amino acids. The V gene's germline CDR1 is MNHEY and CDR2 SMNVEV (reference sequence). J gave up 10 bases and V 2 bases, and 6 bases lay outside the gene matches. The CDR3 protein is CASSLGGSQAQYF. In DNA, the CDR3 is TGTGCCAGCAGTTTAGGCGGGAGTCAAGCGCAGTATTTT.